This entry describes one TCR beta chain. Its antigen specificity is not known. Base-call qualities are not available, and no considerably larger clone is one nucleotide away. The collaborating institutions used their own protocols to collect whole blood in K2EDTA tubes. For TCRbeta analysis, collaborators shipped samples in one of three forms: frozen whole blood, isolated PBMCs, or DNA extracted from either of those sample types. The record originates from a study of blood T cell repertoires in COVID-19 (dated by TCRdb to about 2020). General notes on the study: The collaborator samples originated in the United States, Italy and Spain and spanned the acute and convalescent phases of COVID-19. The repertoires were made available in a free public database intended to serve as a resource for research on the immune response to SARS-CoV-2. The sample metadata nearly always contained a de-identified subject ID, COVID-19 status, age in years and sex. Samples were obtained from the ongoing ImmuneRACE study (first 160 participants) and from some 1,200 subjects provided by 6 global collaborators. Where available, HLA class I and class II types were taken from metadata supplied by the sample provider and were not determined by assay-based typing. The prospective study material was composed of cDNA or gDNA derived from T cells, B-cell-depleted T cells, or PBMCs. Deeply sampled blood TCRbeta repertoires from subjects exposed to, actively infected with, or recovered from COVID-19 were included in the dataset.

Findings and caveats that apply to the study as a whole: The amount of clinical and demographic metadata varied by source and participant and was provided uncurated.

The immunoSEQ Assay, a bias-controlled multiplex PCR, was used to amplify TCRbeta CDR3 regions from genomic DNA. The source study handled its data this way. The number of nucleated cells in each sample was estimated from the amplification of reference gene primers within the assay. To quantify the absolute abundance of each unique TCRbeta CDR3 rearrangement, sequence reads were collapsed and filtered. For each sample, productive Simpson clonality was calculated by taking the square root of Simpson's diversity index across productive rearrangements. The table was pulled from immuneACCESS by TCRdb, which kept in-frame rearrangements only. Such tables lose some clones; where checked, under half of the loss comes from unresolved V genes, and the rest has no known cause. Clone size and V and J calls were adopted from that table, with D and trimming inferred from the DNA. For this sample the table gives 200,000 to 250,000 clones, of which 60% to 85% were detected only once. 4.5% to 7% of the sample is held by the ten biggest clonotypes.

Including cysteine and phenylalanine, the CDR3 has 16 amino acids. The read is trimmed to its CDR3 DNA, 48 bases read in frame from base 1. The germline V gene yields SGHVS for CDR1 and FQNEAQ for CDR2. From V the trimming removes 1 base and from J it removes 4 bases, while the gene matches leave 5 bases of the junction unaccounted for. Here the chain combines TRBV7-8 and TRBJ2-3; TRBD2 agrees with 10 junctional bases. This clonotype was sampled from a woman aged 65 to 85 with acute or convalescent COVID-19. The material sequenced was peripheral blood. CDR3 region: CASSLGTSGLSDTQYF. The nucleotides are TGTGCCAGCAGCTTAGGGACTAGCGGACTATCAGATACGCAGTATTTT.